This T cell receptor beta chain is drawn from a study of blood T cell repertoires in COVID-19. Study information: Spain, Italy and the United States supplied samples that represented acute and convalescent COVID-19. PBMCs, B-cell-depleted T cells, or T cells were the source of the cDNA or gDNA that made up the material.

In the authors' workflow: Amplification from reference gene primers served as the basis for estimated nucleated cell counts. Using immunoSEQ multiplex PCR, the repertoire was profiled, and TCRdb retains in-frame clones only, with some absent. V and J calls and clone size are as listed in that table; D and trimming were resolved from the DNA. The data show about 140,000 clones, roughly 89% seen once. Germline-derived CDR1 and CDR2 are MRHNA and SNTAGT. V was clipped by 0 bases and J by 3 bases; unmatched bases: 2. The length of the CDR3 is 15 residues. Across about two dozen US areas, participants ranged in age from roughly 18 to 95 years.

This receptor was taken from a man over 45 who had recovered from COVID-19. The sample comprised PBMCs or T cells enriched from blood (not recorded which). The V call is TRBV6-4, the J call TRBJ2-3; 8 positions agree with TRBD2. The CDR3 is CASSDSGLATDTQYF. The CDR3 nucleotides read TGTGCCAGCAGTGACTCCGGACTAGCTACAGATACGCAGTATTTT.